A selection of T cell receptor beta chains follows, all from one sample in a study of blood T cell repertoires in COVID-19. Method: immunoSEQ multiplex PCR; TCRdb's copy keeps in-frame clones and lacks some. The sample yields about 160,000 clones, about 84% seen once. The specimen sequenced was PBMCs or T cells enriched from blood (not recorded which). The receptor set was obtained from a man aged 40-55 years who had recovered from COVID-19. The CDR3 runs from the conserved cysteine through the conserved F or W. A D gene is named only where the DNA matches it firmly. Clone size is not always given. Where it is, it says once, few, many or a class for expanded clones.

abundance,d_gene,v_gene,j_gene,CDR3aa,CDR3nt
.,TRBD1,TRBV10-3,TRBJ1-5,CAISSGTGYQPQHF,TGTGCCATCAGTTCCGGGACAGGGTATCAGCCCCAGCATTTT
.,.,TRBV15,TRBJ1-5,CATSRSNQPQHF,TGTGCCACCAGCAGGTCGAATCAGCCCCAGCATTTT
once,TRBD2,TRBV4-1,TRBJ2-2,CASSLRPAGGLNTGELFF,TGCGCCAGCAGCCTGAGACCAGCGGGGGGCCTGAACACCGGGGAGCTGTTTTTT
.,.,TRBV10-2,TRBJ2-3,CASAETDTQYF,TGCGCCAGCGCGGAGACAGATACGCAGTATTTT
.,TRBD2,TRBV9,TRBJ2-7,CASSAKAGAYEQYF,TGTGCCAGCAGCGCCAAAGCGGGGGCCTACGAGCAGTACTTC
.,TRBD2,TRBV19,TRBJ2-1,CASSISGGHSYNEQFF,TGTGCCAGTAGTATTAGCGGGGGCCACTCCTACAATGAGCAGTTCTTC
few,TRBD1,TRBV4-1,TRBJ1-2,CASSQVIGQDSSYGYTF,TGCGCCAGCAGCCAAGTAATAGGACAGGACAGCAGCTATGGCTACACCTTC
.,TRBD2,TRBV2,TRBJ2-5,CASSVQLAGGIETQYF,TGTGCCAGCAGTGTTCAATTAGCGGGGGGAATCGAGACCCAGTACTTC
few,.,TRBV18,TRBJ1-1,CASSPPRSHTEAFF,TGTGCCAGCTCACCCCCTAGGTCTCACACTGAAGCTTTCTTT
.,TRBD1,TRBV30,TRBJ1-1,CAWSGTGGAMNTEAFF,TGTGCCTGGTCCGGGACAGGGGGCGCCATGAACACTGAAGCTTTCTTT
.,.,TRBV2,TRBJ1-1,CASSLGPLAFF,TGTGCCAGCAGTTTGGGGCCGTTAGCTTTCTTT
.,TRBD1,TRBV7-9,TRBJ1-2,CASSLDRDSHYTF,TGTGCCAGCAGCTTAGACCGGGACAGCCACTACACCTTC
.,.,TRBV7-9,TRBJ1-2,CASSPEQGFRGYTF,TGTGCCAGCAGCCCGGAGCAGGGTTTTCGGGGCTACACCTTC
.,.,TRBV9,TRBJ2-4,CASSVDRENIQYF,TGTGCCAGCAGCGTAGACAGGGAAAACATTCAGTACTTC
.,.,TRBV9,TRBJ2-5,CASSTHGTSGGGPQETQYF,TGTGCCAGCAGCACCCACGGGACCTCAGGAGGGGGCCCCCAAGAGACCCAGTACTTC
.,.,TRBV18,TRBJ2-5,CASSRLEKETQYF,TGTGCCAGCTCACGACTGGAGAAAGAGACCCAGTACTTC